The 2 T cell receptor beta chains below all came from one sample that was sequenced in a study of cytomegalovirus exposure and HLA in healthy donors. The study ran its PCR with 60 Vbeta and 13 Jbeta primers. Generated by immunoSEQ multiplex PCR, the TCRdb table keeps only in-frame clones and is missing some. The repertoire consists of under 130,000 clones, with roughly 80% occurring once and the leading ten covering 8.6%. The sample was PBMCs. These receptors all come from a woman in her forties in good health and CMV-seropositive.

This clone was found a few times. The rearrangement links TRBV7-2 to TRBJ2-1, with 7 bases fitting TRBD2. J gave up 8 bases and V 4 bases, and 5 bases lay outside the gene matches. The germline CDR1 and CDR2 sequences are SGHTA and FQGNSA. The CDR3 loop spans 13 amino acids. The DNA of the CDR3 is TGTGCCAGCAGCTCCTCTCGGGGGGATGAGCAGTTCTTC. Translating gives CASSSSRGDEQFF. The complete variable domain, with remaining parts taken from reference TRBV7-2 and TRBJ2-1, reads GAGVSQSPSNKVTEKGKDVELRCDPISGHTALYWYRQSLGQGLEFLIYFQGNSAPDKSGLPSDRFSAERTGGSVSTLTIQRTQQEDSAVYLCASSSSRGDEQFFGPGTRLTVL.

V usage is TRBV6-5 and J usage is TRBJ2-1; D gene uncertain. CDR1 MNHEY and CDR2 SVGAGI come from the germline V gene. This CDR3 is built from 13 residues. The V end lost 4 bases, the J end lost 5 bases, and 9 bases lay between the germline ends. The CDR3 reads CASSSRLNNEQFF. The DNA for the CDR3 is TGTGCCAGCAGTTCTAGGTTGAACAATGAGCAGTTCTTC.